Presented here are 14 T cell receptor beta chains from one specimen sequenced in a study of T cells in Graves' hyperthyroidism and ophthalmopathy. What was amplified from RNA transcripts were TCR beta CDR3 regions. The HTBI primer set was used in a first-round RT-PCR of the TCR CDR3. TCRdb itself ran the multiplex PCR reads through MiXCR, one entry per CDR3 protein. Here the sample spans approximately 410,000 distinct CDR3 sequences, 12% to 15% being singletons. The sequencing sample was made of blood. The receptors were sampled from a woman in her late teens or twenties with Graves' hyperthyroidism.

This clonotype was recorded a few times. The CDR3 loop is CSARQIAENLSGNTIYF. CDR3 nucleotides: TGCAGTGCCAGGCAAATCGCAGAAAACCTCTCTGGAAACACCATATATTTT. This chain joins TRBV20-1 and TRBJ1-3; no clear D. The CDR3 covers 17 residues. The V end was cut by 6 bases, the J end by 0 bases, with 21 bases between. From germline, CDR1 is DFQATT and CDR2 SNEGSKA (reference sequence).

In its sample, this clonotype was seen many times. This chain connects TRBV11-1 to TRBJ2-1; 10 nucleotides line up with TRBD2. Germline V gene lookup returns CDR1 SGHAT and CDR2 FQDESV (reference sequence). This CDR3 has 16 amino acids. Trimming cost V 5 bases and J 1 base; bases outside gene matches: 5. The CDR3 bases are TGTGCCAGCAGCCGACTAGCGGGTCAATCCTACAATGAGCAGTTCTTC. It yields the protein CASSRLAGQSYNEQFF.

This clonotype was recorded a few times. This chain uses TRBV7-3 with TRBJ2-1, with TRBD2 matching 9 bases. This CDR3 contains 16 residues. V dropped 2 bases and J dropped 6; count of bases not matched to a gene: 8. CDR1 is SGHTA, CDR2 FQGTGA, per germline. Written as DNA, the CDR3 is TGTGCCAGCAGCTTAGCCAGCGGGAGGCGCGGCAATGAGCAGTTCTTC. This translates into CASSLASGRRGNEQFF.

Many counts were recorded for this clonotype. The chain joins TRBV12-3 or TRBV12-4 to TRBJ2-7; a weak D match, TRBD2 (5 bases). V dropped 3 bases and J dropped 2 bases, with 14 bases sitting between them. The length of the CDR3 is 15 residues. CDR3 bases: TGTGCCAGCAGTTTTGTCGGACTTTCCCCCTACGAGCAGTACTTC. Protein: CASSFVGLSPYEQYF.

As regards this clonotype: A much larger clone is a single base away; this may be a read error. The V and J genes are TRBV7-2 and TRBJ2-7; D is possibly TRBD2 (6 bases). V lost 1 base and J 3 bases, leaving 10 bases between the germline ends. This CDR3 region has 14 residues. Germline V gene sequence: CDR1 SGHTA, CDR2 FQGNSA. CDR3 protein: CTSSLVGLVYEQYF. The CDR3 nucleotides are TGTACCAGCAGCTTAGTGGGACTTGTCTACGAGCAGTACTTC.

In its sample, this clonotype was seen many times. The CDR3 region has the DNA TGTGCCAGCAGTTACCGGGACAGGGGTCCTAACACCGGGGAGCTGTTTTTT. This codes for CASSYRDRGPNTGELFF. V is TRBV27 and J is TRBJ2-2; 10 nucleotides align to TRBD1. CDR3 length equals 17 residues. V lost 4 bases and J lost 2; bases outside the gene matches: 7. Looked up from germline, CDR1 is MNHEY and CDR2 is SMNVEV (reference sequence).

This clonotype occurred a few times. CDR3 sequence reads: CASTASGSLSYNEQFF. The CDR3 region has the DNA TGTGCCAGCACCGCGAGCGGGAGTTTGTCCTACAATGAGCAGTTCTTC. The chain has TRBV14 and TRBJ2-1, with 8 positions matching TRBD2. Germline CDR1 is SGHDN and CDR2 is FVKESK. The CDR3 extends over 16 amino acids. V shed 7 bases and J 1 base; nucleotides not matched to a gene: 9. Using reference TRBV14 and TRBJ2-1 for the parts outside the CDR3, the full variable domain is EAGVTQFPSHSVIEKGQTVTLRCDPISGHDNLYWYRRVMGKEIKFLLHFVKESKQDESGMPNNRFLAERTGGTYSTLKVQPAELEDSGVYFCASTASGSLSYNEQFFGPGTRLTVL.

The rearrangement uses TRBV20-1 and TRBJ1-1, with TRBD1 matching over 8 bases. The V and J ends lost 3 bases and 8 bases, in that order; junction bases with no gene match: 5. CDR1 and CDR2 (germline): DFQATT, SNEGSKA (reference sequence). The CDR3 spans 12 residues. The CDR3 is CSASRRQGEAFF. The CDR3 DNA reads TGCAGTGCTAGCAGGAGACAGGGGGAAGCTTTCTTT.

The chain links TRBV9 to TRBJ2-3; D perhaps matches TRBD2 (7 bases). Per germline, CDR1 SGDLS and CDR2 YYNGEE. The CDR3 has 17 residues. V was trimmed by 0 bases and J by 5 bases, leaving 19 bases between them. The CDR3, as DNA: TGTGCCAGCAGCGTAGTAGGGGGAGGCGGGAGTGGAGATACGCAGTATTTT. It codes for CASSVVGGGGSGDTQYF.

Worth noting for this clonotype: A much larger clone differs by one base, so this may be a read error. The chain recombines TRBV11-2 with TRBJ2-1, with 13 bases fitting TRBD2. With V trimmed by 5 bases and J by 8 bases, 6 bases remained unmatched. There are 15 residues in the CDR3. Germline loops: CDR1 SGHAT, CDR2 FQNNGV. The CDR3 loop is CASSHRLAGGDEQFF. CDR3 bases: TGTGCCAGCAGCCATAGACTAGCGGGAGGAGATGAGCAGTTCTTC.

This rearrangement joins TRBV6-5 to TRBJ2-2; 10 positions match TRBD1. The length of the CDR3 is 17 residues. In germline, CDR1 is MNHEY, CDR2 SVGAGI. The J segment lost 9 bases and the V segment lost 3 bases, leaving 13 bases of the junction unmatched. The CDR3 loop is CASSYSDRGSMNRELFF. CDR3 DNA sequence: TGTGCCAGCAGTTATTCGGACAGGGGGTCCATGAATAGGGAGCTGTTTTTT.

Only a few counts were recorded for this clonotype. The chain recombines TRBV20-1 with TRBJ2-3; 7 bases line up with TRBD2. V dropped 0 bases and J dropped 0; count of bases not matched to a gene: 6. Germline loops: CDR1 DFQATT, CDR2 SNEGSKA (reference sequence). This CDR3 has 16 amino acids. The CDR3 loop is CSARDPSGASTDTQYF. Here the CDR3 DNA reads TGCAGTGCTAGAGATCCAAGCGGGGCCAGCACAGATACGCAGTATTTT.

This clonotype was observed a few times. The V call is TRBV7-9, the J call TRBJ1-2, with 8 bases fitting TRBD1. This CDR3 is 17 amino acids long. The V segment lost 5 bases and the J segment 4 bases; nucleotides outside the gene matches: 15. From germline, CDR1 is SEHNR and CDR2 FQNEAQ (reference sequence). As DNA, the CDR3 is TGTGCCAGCAGCCTCGGACAGGGTATCGGAGTCGGCTATGGCTACACCTTC. Residues: CASSLGQGIGVGYGYTF.

This clonotype was seen more than once but under ten times. The CDR3 DNA sequence: TGTGCCAGCAGACGGGACATTAACACCGGGGAGCTGTTTTTT. Translation gives CASRRDINTGELFF. This chain links TRBV4-2 with TRBJ2-2; the D gene is possibly TRBD1 (6 bases). This CDR3 contains 14 residues. Germline CDR1 is LGHNA and CDR2 is YNFKEQ. The ends were cut back, 6 bases at V and 2 bases at J, with 10 bases in the middle.